These 30 T cell receptor beta chains were all obtained from the same sample, sequenced in a study of cytomegalovirus exposure and HLA in healthy donors. Primers: 60 Vbeta forward and 13 Jbeta reverse. Assay: immunoSEQ multiplex PCR; the TCRdb copy retains only in-frame clones and omits some. The table has 70,000 to 80,000 clones, roughly 82% seen once; the top ten hold about 1.9%. Source material: PBMCs. The receptors were gathered from a man aged 18 to 35 in good health and CMV-seronegative.

This chain links TRBV6-1 with TRBJ2-3; 11 nucleotides agree with TRBD2. Losses at the gene ends were 5 bases for V and 4 bases for J; bases not matched to a gene: 5. Germline V CDR1 and CDR2: MNHNS, SASEGT. CDR3 length equals 15 residues. The CDR3 DNA reads TGTGCCAGCAGTTTCAAACTAGCGGGAGCAGATACGCAGTATTTT. Protein product: CASSFKLAGADTQYF.

V usage is TRBV15 and J usage is TRBJ1-6, with 9 bases fitting TRBD1. The CDR3 length is 16 residues. V gave up 0 bases and J gave up 6 bases; unmatched junction bases: 3. Germline CDR1 reads LNHNV; CDR2 reads YYDKDF (reference sequence). The CDR3 here is CATSRDPDRGNSPLHF. The DNA for the CDR3 is TGTGCCACCAGCAGAGACCCGGACAGGGGTAATTCACCCCTCCACTTT.

This clone appeared a few times. This chain joins TRBV28 and TRBJ2-3; possibly TRBD2 for D (5 bases). The CDR3 sequence is 15 residues long. Germline V gene sequence: CDR1 MDHEN, CDR2 SYDVKM. Between the trimmed V and J ends, which lost 2 bases and 4 bases, there was a span of 13 bases. The CDR3 is CASSLSLAPPDTQYF. The CDR3 region has the DNA TGTGCCAGCAGTTTAAGCCTAGCTCCCCCAGATACGCAGTATTTT.

A word on this clone: A read error may account for a junction end that differs from germline. Other DNA sequences within the sample encode an identical CDR3. The J gene is TRBJ1-5, the V gene TRBV7-3; D gene uncertain. The CDR3 extends over 14 amino acids. Looked up from germline, CDR1 is SGHTA and CDR2 is FQGTGA. The CDR3 region has the DNA TGTGCCAGCAGCTTAGGCACAGATAATCAGCCCCAGCACTTT. Residues: CASSLGTDNQPQHF.

With regard to this clone: Germline and junction disagree at one end, which may indicate a read error. V is TRBV7-9 and J is TRBJ1-1; TRBD1 matches at 8 bases. The CDR3 is made up of 13 amino acids. CDR1 is SEHNR, CDR2 FQNEAQ, per germline (reference sequence). CDR3 DNA: TGTTCCAGCAGCCCCACAGGGGGCACTGAAGCTTTCTTT. It translates to CSSSPTGGTEAFF.

The V call is TRBV5-1, the J call TRBJ2-1, with 11 bases aligning to TRBD2. After removal of 5 bases from V and 6 bases from J, the junction contained 4 bases not matched to a gene. The CDR3 totals 14 residues. From germline, CDR1 is SGHRS and CDR2 YFSETQ. This CDR3 reads CASSTLAGGNEQFF. DNA of the CDR3: TGCGCCAGCAGTACTCTAGCGGGAGGCAATGAGCAGTTCTTC.

V and J are TRBV14 and TRBJ1-1; D may be TRBD1 (6 bases). Between the trimmed V and J ends, which lost 2 bases and 1 base, there was a span of 11 bases. Germline lookup yields CDR1 SGHDN and CDR2 FVKESK. The CDR3 extends over 15 amino acids. CDR3 bases: TGTGCCAGCAGCCAACAGACAGGCGAGAACACTGAAGCTTTCTTT. It encodes CASSQQTGENTEAFF. Filled out from reference TRBV14 and TRBJ1-1, the complete variable domain reads EAGVTQFPSHSVIEKGQTVTLRCDPISGHDNLYWYRRVMGKEIKFLLHFVKESKQDESGMPNNRFLAERTGGTYSTLKVQPAELEDSGVYFCASSQQTGENTEAFFGQGTRLTVV.

This sequence joins TRBV2 and TRBJ2-2; 10 nucleotides line up with TRBD2. The CDR3 spans 16 residues. The germline gives CDR1 SNHLY, CDR2 FYNNEI. The J segment lost 1 base and the V segment lost 6 bases, leaving 5 bases of the junction unmatched. CDR3 sequence: CASRDASGGNTGELFF. The CDR3 nucleotides read TGTGCCAGCAGGGACGCTAGCGGGGGGAACACCGGGGAGCTGTTTTTT.

V and J are TRBV5-1 and TRBJ1-4, with a tentative D call TRBD1 (5 bases). The CDR3 covers 15 residues. V was clipped by 4 bases and J by 8 bases, with 18 bases between them. Germline CDR1 reads SGHRS; CDR2 reads YFSETQ. For the CDR3, the DNA is TGCGCCAGCAGCAGGGGACTCGACCAGAGCGAAAAACTGTTTTTT. It is translated as CASSRGLDQSEKLFF.

As for this clone: The same CDR3 can be traced to other DNA sequences in this sample. The chain employs TRBV6-5 and TRBJ1-6; TRBD1 might be the D (6 bases). Germline CDR1 and CDR2: MNHEY and SVGAGI. Trimming took 7 bases from V and 10 from J, leaving 11 bases between them. The length of the CDR3 is 12 residues. The CDR3: CASNREGSPLHF. DNA of the CDR3: TGTGCCAGCAACAGGGAGGGCTCACCCCTCCACTTT.

This chain links TRBV5-4 with TRBJ1-3, with TRBD1 matching 9 bases. V gave up 6 bases and J gave up 3 bases; unmatched junction bases: 4. CDR3 length: 14 amino acids. CDR1 and CDR2 from the germline V gene are SGHNT and YYREEE (reference sequence). CDR3: CASTRQGGGNTIYF. The CDR3 bases are TGTGCCAGCACCAGACAGGGGGGTGGAAACACCATATATTTT.

The rearrangement joins TRBV9 to TRBJ1-6; 8 bases fit TRBD1. This CDR3 contains 15 residues. Germline V gene data show CDR1 as SGDLS and CDR2 as YYNGEE. The V and J ends lost 2 bases and 7 bases, in that order; junction bases with no gene match: 5. The CDR3 DNA reads as TGTGCCAGCAGCGTCGGGGACAGGATAAATTCACCCCTCCACTTT. It codes for CASSVGDRINSPLHF. The whole variable domain, filled in from reference TRBV9 and TRBJ1-6, reads DSGVTQTPKHLITATGQRVTLRCSPRSGDLSVYWYQQSLDQGLQFLIQYYNGEERAKGNILERFSAQQFPDLHSELNLSSLELGDSALYFCASSVGDRINSPLHFGNGTRLTVT.

This clone was detected only a few times. The chain carries TRBV7-3 and TRBJ1-1; 9 nucleotides line up with TRBD1. Unmatched junction bases numbered 0, after V lost 3 bases and J lost 1 base. This CDR3 is built from 14 residues. Germline CDR1 is SGHTA and CDR2 is FQGTGA. The CDR3: CASSLGQGNTEAFF. In DNA, the CDR3 is TGTGCCAGCAGCTTGGGACAGGGGAACACTGAAGCTTTCTTT.

This sequence joins TRBV5-1 and TRBJ2-2, with 9 bases lining up with TRBD2. The CDR3 totals 16 residues. Unmatched junction bases numbered 7, after V lost 7 bases and J lost 0 bases. Germline V CDR1 and CDR2: SGHRS, YFSETQ. The CDR3 DNA sequence: TGCGCCAGCGGAGGCGGGAGGGAGGCGAACACCGGGGAGCTGTTTTTT. Encoded protein: CASGGGREANTGELFF. The variable domain in full, completed from reference TRBV5-1 and TRBJ2-2, reads KAGVTQTPRYLIKTRGQQVTLSCSPISGHRSVSWYQQTPGQGLQFLFEYFSETQRNKGNFPGRFSGRQFSNSRSEMNVSTLELGDSALYLCASGGGREANTGELFFGEGSRLTVL.

The chain uses TRBV5-1 and TRBJ2-3; a possible D gene is TRBD1 (6 bases). Germline V gene sequence: CDR1 SGHRS, CDR2 YFSETQ. The CDR3 contains 14 residues. The V end lost 4 bases, the J end lost 0 bases, and 9 bases lay between the germline ends. The CDR3 is CASSRDTSTDTQYF. DNA for the CDR3: TGCGCCAGCAGCCGGGACACAAGCACAGATACGCAGTATTTT. Together with reference TRBV5-1 and TRBJ2-3, the CDR3 gives the full variable domain: KAGVTQTPRYLIKTRGQQVTLSCSPISGHRSVSWYQQTPGQGLQFLFEYFSETQRNKGNFPGRFSGRQFSNSRSEMNVSTLELGDSALYLCASSRDTSTDTQYFGPGTRLTVL.

This sequence joins TRBV19 and TRBJ1-4, with D perhaps TRBD1 (6 bases). The germline gives CDR1 LNHDA, CDR2 SQIVND (reference sequence). V lost 4 bases to trimming and J lost 7 bases, with 19 bases between them. The CDR3 is 16 amino acids. The CDR3 bases are TGTGCCAGTAGTAAACTCCAGGGGCGCCAACGTGAAAAACTGTTTTTT. Its translation: CASSKLQGRQREKLFF.

This chain uses TRBV28 with TRBJ2-2; weak D call: TRBD2 (5 bases). V shed 3 bases and J shed 5 bases, with 13 bases lying between them. CDR1 and CDR2 (germline): MDHEN, SYDVKM. The CDR3 extends over 15 amino acids. CDR3 DNA sequence: TGTGCCAGCAGTTTGGCCGCTAGAGGGACCGGGGAGCTGTTTTTT. Amino acids: CASSLAARGTGELFF.

The table lists this clone with a few counts. V usage is TRBV19 and J usage is TRBJ2-7; a weak D match, TRBD1 (6 bases). The V gene's germline CDR1 is LNHDA and CDR2 SQIVND (reference sequence). V was trimmed by 3 bases and J by 1 base, leaving 10 bases between them. The CDR3 is made up of 14 amino acids. Written as DNA, the CDR3 is TGTGCCAGTAGTATGTCGACAGGTTCCTACGAGCAGTACTTC. This sequence encodes CASSMSTGSYEQYF.

V usage is TRBV27 and J usage is TRBJ1-1; weak D call: TRBD1 (6 bases). The CDR3 extends over 12 amino acids. Per the germline V gene, CDR1 is MNHEY and CDR2 is SMNVEV (reference sequence). The V gene lost 6 bases and the J gene lost 6 bases, with 11 bases spanning the gap. The CDR3 DNA is TGTGCCAGCAGCTTTGAGGGGGCTGAAGCTTTCTTT. As protein: CASSFEGAEAFF.

CDR3 in amino acids: CASSPNPFQGSAEAFF. DNA of the CDR3: TGTGCCAGCAGCCCCAACCCCTTCCAGGGTTCGGCTGAAGCTTTCTTT. This sequence joins TRBV9 and TRBJ1-1, with TRBD1 as a possible D gene (5 bases). V lost 4 bases, J lost 6 bases, and 22 bases lay in between. Germline CDR1 reads SGDLS; CDR2 reads YYNGEE. This CDR3 is 16 amino acids long.

The chain has TRBV5-1 and TRBJ2-7, with D possibly being TRBD1 (6 bases). V was clipped by 0 bases and J by 3 bases, with 10 bases between them. CDR1 and CDR2 (germline): SGHRS, YFSETQ. CDR3 length: 14 amino acids. The CDR3 DNA is TGCGCCAGCAGCTTGGACTCGGACAGCTACGAGCAGTACTTC. Encoded protein: CASSLDSDSYEQYF. Complete variable domain (other parts from reference TRBV5-1 and TRBJ2-7): KAGVTQTPRYLIKTRGQQVTLSCSPISGHRSVSWYQQTPGQGLQFLFEYFSETQRNKGNFPGRFSGRQFSNSRSEMNVSTLELGDSALYLCASSLDSDSYEQYFGPGTRLTVT.

The V call is TRBV18, the J call TRBJ1-1; D unclear. Germline CDR1 is KGHSH and CDR2 is LQKENI. The CDR3 contains 13 residues. The V gene lost 2 bases and the J gene lost 0 bases, with 4 bases spanning the gap. The CDR3, as DNA: TGTGCCAGCTCACCAGACTTGAACACTGAAGCTTTCTTT. Protein product: CASSPDLNTEAFF.

This clone was found a few times. The CDR3 is CASSPGQGASGPDYGYTF. The CDR3 DNA reads as TGTGCCAGCAGCCCTGGTCAGGGGGCTTCAGGGCCTGACTATGGCTACACCTTC. The V and J genes are TRBV7-9 and TRBJ1-2; 8 nucleotides align to TRBD1. CDR1 is SEHNR and CDR2 is FQNEAQ in the germline V gene (reference sequence). The CDR3 extends over 18 amino acids. After removal of 5 bases from V and 3 bases from J, the junction contained 17 bases not matched to a gene.

The V and J genes are TRBV6-1 and TRBJ1-5, with D unclear. Germline CDR1 is MNHNS and CDR2 is SASEGT. CDR3 length: 13 amino acids. Between the trimmed V and J ends, which lost 10 bases and 3 bases, there was a span of 13 bases. For the CDR3, the DNA is TGTGCCACCCCCCCGTTATTCAATCAGCCCCAGCATTTT. This encodes CATPPLFNQPQHF.

Only one count was recorded for this clone. The chain couples TRBV5-6 to TRBJ2-7; 7 positions match TRBD1. Germline CDR1 and CDR2: SGHDT and YYEEEE. After removal of 2 bases from V and 9 bases from J, the junction contained 11 bases not matched to a gene. The CDR3 consists of 14 residues. CDR3 sequence: CASSFDRVVRGQYF. The CDR3 nucleotides read TGTGCCAGCAGCTTTGACAGGGTAGTTCGCGGGCAGTACTTC.

This clone was detected once. The chain uses TRBV19 and TRBJ1-2, with D hard to call. The CDR3 totals 18 residues. V dropped 2 bases and J dropped 2 bases, with 21 bases sitting between them. Germline V gene sequence: CDR1 LNHDA, CDR2 SQIVND (reference sequence). The CDR3 region is CASSIMRRIGSKNYGYTF. For the CDR3, the DNA is TGTGCCAGTAGTATAATGAGGCGGATCGGGAGTAAAAACTATGGCTACACCTTC. Complete variable domain (other parts from reference TRBV19 and TRBJ1-2): DGGITQSPKYLFRKEGQNVTLSCEQNLNHDAMYWYRQDPGQGLRLIYYSQIVNDFQKGDIAEGYSVSREKKESFPLTVTSAQKNPTAFYLCASSIMRRIGSKNYGYTFGSGTRLTVV.

The V and J genes are TRBV6-6 and TRBJ2-7; the match to TRBD1 covers 9 bases. The length of the CDR3 is 15 residues. The ends lost 5 bases at V and 2 bases at J; junction bases unmatched: 7. Germline CDR1 is MNHNY and CDR2 is SVGAGI (reference sequence). CDR3 bases: TGTGCCAGCAGTAAGGGACAGGGCCGAACCTACGAGCAGTACTTC. It translates to CASSKGQGRTYEQYF.

The chain employs TRBV5-1 and TRBJ2-7; D is unresolved. Germline assignment: CDR1 SGHRS and CDR2 YFSETQ. The ends were cut back, 4 bases at V and 3 bases at J, with 23 bases in the middle. This CDR3 is 17 amino acids long. The CDR3 nucleotides are TGCGCCAGCAGCCCCGAGACCCTTTTAACTAAAGACTACGAGCAGTACTTC. Amino acid sequence: CASSPETLLTKDYEQYF.

The chain employs TRBV4-1 and TRBJ2-7, with D possibly matching TRBD1 (5 bases). This CDR3 has 15 amino acids. Per the germline V gene, CDR1 is MGHRA and CDR2 is YSYEKL. V was clipped by 1 base and J by 2 bases, with 12 bases between them. The CDR3 nucleotides read TGCGCCAGCAGCCAAGCAGGGATTAGTGCCTACGAGCAGTACTTC. Protein sequence: CASSQAGISAYEQYF.

The rearrangement joins TRBV28 to TRBJ1-2; D is perhaps TRBD1 (6 bases). The V and J ends lost 1 base and 3 bases respectively, with 12 bases between them. The CDR3 consists of 15 residues. Germline V lookup: CDR1 MDHEN, CDR2 SYDVKM. Written as DNA, the CDR3 is TGTGCCAGCAGTTTATTGCAGGGGAGCGACTATGGCTACACCTTC. Translating gives CASSLLQGSDYGYTF.